This is a list of T cell receptor beta chains from one sample in a study of T cell responses to AZD1222 COVID-19 vaccine. Measured with immunoSEQ multiplex PCR; TCRdb has only the in-frame clones, and not every one. The sample lists 150,000 to 250,000 clones, roughly nine tenths occurring once. The sample was peripheral blood, taken 28 days after the second AZD1222 dose. These TCRs come from an adult who received the AZD1222 COVID-19 vaccine. CDR3s include the opening cysteine and the closing phenylalanine or tryptophan. A D gene is named only where the DNA matches it firmly. Expanded clones are given a class, and other clones once, few, many or no size at all.

abundance	d_gene	j_gene	v_gene	CDR3aa	CDR3nt
.	.	TRBJ1-5	TRBV19	CASSIYLTGPDQPQHF	TGTGCCAGTAGTATTTATCTTACGGGGCCGGATCAGCCCCAGCATTTT
.	TRBD1	TRBJ1-1	TRBV10-3	CAIRPWDREFGEAFF	TGTGCCATCCGACCATGGGACAGGGAGTTCGGTGAAGCTTTCTTT
.	.	TRBJ1-1	TRBV13	CASRRLGGNTEAFF	TGTGCCAGCAGGAGACTTGGGGGGAACACTGAAGCTTTCTTT
once	TRBD2	TRBJ2-7	TRBV30	CAWTDGGIPYEQYF	TGTGCCTGGACCGACGGGGGGATTCCCTACGAGCAGTACTTC
.	TRBD2	TRBJ2-3	TRBV24-1	CATSDPGLAQDTQYF	TGTGCCACCAGTGACCCCGGACTAGCTCAAGATACGCAGTATTTT
.	.	TRBJ1-6	TRBV5-4	CASNVGQGNSPLHF	TGTGCCAGCAACGTGGGGCAGGGAAATTCACCCCTCCACTTT
.	.	TRBJ1-5	TRBV4-1	CASSQDRVLGRPQHF	TGCGCCAGCAGCCAAGATCGGGTGCTGGGTCGGCCCCAGCATTTT
.	TRBD2	TRBJ2-5	TRBV5-1	CASSLVRGGETQYF	TGCGCCAGCAGCTTGGTCCGGGGGGGAGAGACCCAGTACTTC
once	.	TRBJ2-6	TRBV19	CASRELLGRTASGANVLTF	TGTGCCAGTAGAGAGCTGCTGGGACGGACGGCCTCTGGGGCCAACGTCCTGACTTTC
.	.	TRBJ1-5	TRBV6-5	CASSPVGGGNQPQHF	TGTGCCAGCAGCCCCGTGGGTGGGGGCAATCAGCCCCAGCATTTT
once	.	TRBJ1-5	TRBV6-5	CASSYSGVPAQPQHF	TGTGCCAGCAGTTACTCCGGGGTACCCGCCCAGCCCCAGCATTTT
.	TRBD2	TRBJ2-3	TRBV4-1	CASSRTSGSADTQYF	TGCGCCAGCAGCCGGACTAGCGGGAGTGCAGATACGCAGTATTTT
.	.	TRBJ2-7	TRBV7-9	CASSLGQSEQYF	TGTGCCAGCAGCTTAGGGCAGAGCGAGCAGTACTTC
few	.	TRBJ1-5	TRBV7-3	CASSYRRRNQPQHF	TGTGCCAGCAGCTACCGACGGCGCAATCAGCCCCAGCATTTT
.	.	TRBJ1-4	TRBV5-1	CASSLVSGSPEKLFF	TGCGCCAGCAGCTTGGTATCGGGGTCTCCTGAAAAACTGTTTTTT
.	.	TRBJ1-1	TRBV2	CASSNPGRYTEAFF	TGTGCCAGCAGCAACCCCGGAAGGTACACTGAAGCTTTCTTT
.	.	TRBJ2-1	TRBV9	CASSVVGSSSYNEQFF	TGTGCCAGCAGCGTAGTGGGCTCAAGCTCCTACAATGAGCAGTTCTTC
.	TRBD2	TRBJ2-1	TRBV5-4	CASSLREGPWNEQFF	TGTGCCAGCAGCTTACGGGAGGGCCCTTGGAATGAGCAGTTCTTC
.	TRBD1	TRBJ2-4	TRBV7-9	CASSSGTVQYF	TGTGCCAGCAGCTCCGGGACAGTTCAGTACTTC
few	.	TRBJ1-2	TRBV2	CASSQGGPNYGYTF	TGTGCCAGCAGTCAGGGAGGTCCCAACTATGGCTACACCTTC
.	TRBD1	TRBJ1-1	TRBV2	CASDRQGQNTEAFF	TGTGCCAGCGACCGACAGGGGCAGAACACTGAAGCTTTCTTT
.	TRBD1	TRBJ2-1	TRBV5-4	CASSLGPTGGPYNEQFF	TGTGCCAGCAGCTTGGGGCCGACAGGGGGCCCCTACAATGAGCAGTTCTTC
.	.	TRBJ2-1	TRBV5-1	CASSLDSYNEQFF	TGCGCCAGCAGCTTGGACAGCTACAATGAGCAGTTCTTC
.	.	TRBJ1-3	TRBV27	CASSLSSSRNTIYF	TGTGCCAGCAGTTTATCGAGTTCGAGAAACACCATATATTTT
.	.	TRBJ2-1	TRBV19	CASSIRDGRSYNEQFF	TGTGCCAGTAGTATCAGGGACGGCCGGTCCTACAATGAGCAGTTCTTC
.	TRBD2	TRBJ2-7	TRBV19	CASSEGYSGGRYEQYF	TGTGCCAGTAGTGAGGGGTATAGCGGGGGGCGTTACGAGCAGTACTTC
.	.	TRBJ1-5	TRBV28	CASSGTGFGQPQHF	TGTGCCAGCAGTGGTACAGGGTTTGGCCAGCCCCAGCATTTT
.	.	TRBJ1-5	TRBV19	CASSIAHQPQHF	TGTGCCAGTAGTATCGCACATCAGCCCCAGCATTTT
.	.	TRBJ1-5	TRBV29-1	CSDDGGANQPQHF	TGCAGCGACGACGGGGGGGCCAATCAGCCCCAGCATTTT
.	.	TRBJ2-1	TRBV3-1/TRBV3-2	CASSQVLARDNEQFF	TGTGCCAGCAGCCAAGTGCTAGCAAGGGACAATGAGCAGTTCTTC
.	TRBD2	TRBJ2-7	TRBV18	CASSRPGLAGAPYEQYF	TGTGCCAGCTCACGGCCGGGACTAGCGGGAGCACCTTACGAGCAGTACTTC
.	TRBD1	TRBJ2-7	TRBV5-1	CASSSRPQGAYEQYF	TGCGCCAGCAGCTCCCGCCCCCAGGGGGCCTACGAGCAGTACTTC
.	.	TRBJ1-2	TRBV11-1	CASSPRQPTGFGGYTF	TGTGCCAGCAGCCCACGTCAACCCACAGGGTTCGGTGGCTACACCTTC
.	.	TRBJ1-6	TRBV9	CASSVEGDRFSPLHF	TGTGCCAGCAGCGTAGAAGGAGACAGGTTTTCACCCCTCCACTTT
once	.	TRBJ2-7	TRBV5-1	CASSLGPNSYEQYF	TGCGCCAGCAGCTTGGGCCCGAACTCCTACGAGCAGTACTTC
.	TRBD1	TRBJ1-1	TRBV5-1	CASSHGTENTEAFF	TGCGCCAGCAGCCACGGGACAGAGAACACTGAAGCTTTCTTT
.	.	TRBJ2-7	TRBV9	CASSPGDASYEQYF	TGTGCCAGCAGCCCTGGGGACGCCTCCTACGAGCAGTACTTC
.	.	TRBJ2-7	TRBV6-5	CASSRVSSYEQYF	TGTGCCAGCAGTAGGGTTAGCTCCTACGAGCAGTACTTC
.	TRBD2	TRBJ2-2	TRBV6-6	CASSLAGGNTGELFF	TGTGCCAGCTCTTTGGCGGGAGGGAACACCGGGGAGCTGTTTTTT
.	.	TRBJ1-6	TRBV5-1	CASSLDSPYNSPLHF	TGCGCCAGCAGCTTGGACAGCCCTTATAATTCACCCCTCCACTTT
.	.	TRBJ1-1	TRBV6-6	CASRAQQNTEAFF	TGTGCCAGCAGAGCACAACAGAACACTGAAGCTTTCTTT
.	TRBD1	TRBJ2-7	TRBV10-3	CAIRQPGQGRSYEQYF	TGTGCCATCAGACAGCCGGGACAGGGGCGCTCCTACGAGCAGTACTTC
.	.	TRBJ2-3	TRBV12-3/TRBV12-4	CASSFTDTQYF	TGTGCCAGCAGTTTCACAGATACGCAGTATTTT
once	TRBD1	TRBJ2-3	TRBV12-3/TRBV12-4	CASSQDRGDTQYF	TGTGCCAGCAGTCAGGACAGGGGAGATACGCAGTATTTT
.	TRBD1	TRBJ1-6	TRBV6-6	CASRRQGYFSYNSPLHF	TGTGCCAGCAGACGACAGGGCTACTTCTCCTATAATTCACCCCTCCACTTT
.	.	TRBJ1-3	TRBV6-6	CASTQGLGNTIYF	TGTGCCAGCACCCAGGGGCTGGGAAACACCATATATTTT
.	TRBD2	TRBJ2-1	TRBV2	CASSGRSSLGSNEQFF	TGTGCCAGCAGCGGGAGGTCCTCTCTCGGCTCCAATGAGCAGTTCTTC
few	.	TRBJ2-3	TRBV10-3	CAIPSGSGNTQYF	TGTGCCATCCCCTCGGGTAGCGGCAATACGCAGTATTTT
.	TRBD1	TRBJ2-7	TRBV7-9	CASSSDRGQEQYF	TGTGCCAGCAGCTCGGACAGGGGGCAGGAGCAGTACTTC
.	.	TRBJ1-1	TRBV10-3	CAIRTGLYTEAFF	TGTGCCATCAGAACAGGGTTGTACACTGAAGCTTTCTTT
.	TRBD1	TRBJ2-7	TRBV18	CASSRTGTVTYEQYF	TGTGCCAGCTCACGGACCGGGACAGTAACCTACGAGCAGTACTTC
.	.	TRBJ2-7	TRBV27	CASSPKGWYEQYF	TGTGCCAGCAGTCCCAAGGGATGGTACGAGCAGTACTTC
.	.	TRBJ1-4	TRBV4-1	CASSQDQRGGATNEKLFF	TGCGCCAGCAGCCAAGATCAAAGGGGGGGCGCAACTAATGAAAAACTGTTTTTT